The clone carrying this T cell receptor (beta chain) was counted ten times or more. Its target is unknown. This sample was included in a study of CD8+CD57+ T cells in acquired aplastic anemia. Looking at the study overall: Sorted CD4+ and CD8+ cells yielded DNA averaging around 3.2 ug. Reads per healthy sample averaged around 10 million (CD4+) and about 12 million (CD8+).

The study, taken as a whole, reports: Statistical testing detected no significant gap in CD8+ Simpson's diversity between patients and controls.

Genomic DNA, the template, was used for profiling of the TCR beta VDJ and CDR3. TCRdb reprocessed the reads via MiXCR and lists one record per CDR3 protein. The repertoire includes 150,000 to 200,000 distinct CDR3 sequences, roughly 40% of them detected once, and approximately 1.1% sits in the top ten. Germline V CDR1 and CDR2: SGHTA, FQGNSA. This CDR3 contains 13 residues. V lost 3 bases to trimming and J lost 5 bases; unmatched junction nucleotides: 2. Sequencing input: sorted CD4+, CD8+, or CD8+CD57+ T cells (not recorded which) from PBMCs. The chain employs TRBV7-2 and TRBJ2-3; 7 bases agree with TRBD1. The sequence came from a human donor in good health. CDR3 DNA sequence: TGTGCCAGCAGCTTCACAGGGGAAGATACGCAGTATTTT. Encoded protein: CASSFTGEDTQYF.